Below are 12 T cell receptor beta chains sequenced from a single sample in a study. TCRdb used MiXCR to reprocess the 5' RACE reads, holding one entry per CDR3 protein. The profile covers about 10,000 distinct CDR3 sequences, with around 46% appearing a single time and around 12% taken by the ten largest. The sample was tumor-infiltrating naive CD4+ T cells sorted from the breast tumor. Subset denoted: naive CD4+ T cells, CD4+CD45RA+CD25-. The receptors shown here come from a female donor with breast cancer.

The CDR3 loop reads CASSSYQDEQYF. In DNA, the CDR3 is TGTGCCAGCAGCTCATATCAAGACGAGCAGTACTTC. The gene calls are TRBV7-2 and TRBJ2-7; D uncertain. Trimming took 4 bases from V and 5 from J, leaving 9 bases between them. CDR1 is SGHTA and CDR2 is FQGNSA in the germline V gene. This CDR3 is 12 amino acids long. Filled out from reference TRBV7-2 and TRBJ2-7, the complete variable domain reads GAGVSQSPSNKVTEKGKDVELRCDPISGHTALYWYRQSLGQGLEFLIYFQGNSAPDKSGLPSDRFSAERTGGSVSTLTIQRTQQEDSAVYLCASSSYQDEQYFGPGTRLTVT.

CDR3 sequence (DNA): TGTGCCAGCAGCTTGTTTCCAAGGGACCGCAGATCCTATGGCTACACCTTC. This sequence encodes CASSLFPRDRRSYGYTF. The chain is built from TRBV7-2 and TRBJ1-2, with D tentatively TRBD1 (5 bases). CDR1 SGHTA and CDR2 FQGNSA come from the germline V gene. CDR3 length: 17 amino acids. The ends were cut back, 3 bases at V and 4 bases at J, with 21 bases in the middle. The entire variable domain, with the rest obtained from reference TRBV7-2 and TRBJ1-2, is as follows: GAGVSQSPSNKVTEKGKDVELRCDPISGHTALYWYRQSLGQGLEFLIYFQGNSAPDKSGLPSDRFSAERTGGSVSTLTIQRTQQEDSAVYLCASSLFPRDRRSYGYTFGSGTRLTVV.

On this clonotype itself: Since a much larger clone is just one base distant, this may be a read error. It is likely a read error, because the conserved phenylalanine at the end of the CDR3 is missing. The chain couples TRBV12-3 or TRBV12-4 to TRBJ1-6, with 7 positions matching TRBD1. The CDR3 consists of 13 residues. The ends lost 5 bases at V and 10 bases at J; junction bases unmatched: 5. The CDR3 DNA follows: TGTGCCAGCAGTCAGACAGGGACCTCACCCCTCCACCTT. As protein: CASSQTGTSPLHL.

The chain joins TRBV20-1 to TRBJ2-1; possibly TRBD1 for D (5 bases). Germline CDR1 DFQATT, CDR2 SNEGSKA (reference sequence). The CDR3 runs 13 residues. The V and J ends lost 0 bases and 8 bases respectively, with 11 bases between them. CDR3 in DNA: TGCAGTGCTAGAGATCCAGGGCTAGATGAGCAGTTCTTC. Protein product: CSARDPGLDEQFF.

The chain uses TRBV6-1 and TRBJ1-4; maybe TRBD1 (6 bases). CDR3 length equals 12 residues. In germline, CDR1 is MNHNS, CDR2 SASEGT. Between the trimmed V and J ends, which lost 2 bases and 11 bases, there was a span of 9 bases. CDR3 sequence reads: CASSETGRKLFF. For the CDR3, the DNA is TGTGCCAGCAGTGAAACAGGGAGGAAACTGTTTTTT.

The chain recombines TRBV7-3 with TRBJ1-1; D remains ambiguous. Germline CDR1 and CDR2: SGHTA and FQGTGA. The V end was cut by 2 bases, the J end by 3 bases, with 13 bases between. The CDR3 contains 15 residues. The DNA of the CDR3 is TGTGCCAGCAGCTTATTTTCCGGTGCGCACACTGAAGCTTTCTTT. Encoded protein: CASSLFSGAHTEAFF.

The chain carries TRBV12-3 or TRBV12-4 and TRBJ1-2, with 7 bases that match TRBD1. The CDR3 is 14 residues long. The J segment lost 4 bases and the V segment lost 6 bases, leaving 8 bases of the junction unmatched. The CDR3 loop reads CASRPQRGLYGYTF. The CDR3 bases are TGTGCCAGCAGACCACAAAGGGGGCTCTATGGCTACACCTTC.

The chain has TRBV4-3 and TRBJ2-5, with D unclear. Germline V gives CDR1 LGHNA, CDR2 YSLEER. V was cut by 1 base and J by 0 bases, with 12 bases left in between. The CDR3 runs to 16 residues. The CDR3 reads CASSQGRGVNQETQYF. The CDR3 region has the DNA TGCGCCAGCAGCCAAGGGCGTGGGGTAAACCAAGAGACCCAGTACTTC.

V gene TRBV11-1 combines with J gene TRBJ2-1; TRBD2 is a possible D gene (6 bases). Looked up from germline, CDR1 is SGHAT and CDR2 is FQDESV (reference sequence). V lost 4 bases and J 8 bases, leaving 15 bases between the germline ends. CDR3 length: 14 residues. The CDR3 spells CASSSPETRHEQFF. CDR3 coding DNA: TGTGCCAGCAGCTCCCCCGAGACTAGGCATGAGCAGTTCTTC.

The chain is built from TRBV29-1 and TRBJ2-6; 7 nucleotides match TRBD2. Per the germline V gene, CDR1 is SQVTM and CDR2 is ANQGSEA. This CDR3 is 18 amino acids long. J was trimmed by 0 bases and V by 0 bases; bases with no gene match: 8. CDR3 bases: TGCAGCGTTGAAGAATCCACCGGGGGGTACTCTGGGGCCAACGTCCTGACTTTC. Translated, it gives CSVEESTGGYSGANVLTF.

Concerning this clonotype: Here the CDR3 omits its conserved ending phenylalanine or tryptophan, so a read error is the likely source. The chain has TRBV5-1 and TRBJ2-3; D might be TRBD1 or TRBD2, each matching 5 bases. The CDR3 covers 14 residues. CDR1 and CDR2 from the germline V gene are SGHRS and YFSETQ. The germline V and J ends were trimmed by 0 bases and 4 bases, with 9 bases remaining between them. The CDR3 here is CASSLDGTADTQYL. CDR3 nucleotide sequence: TGCGCCAGCAGCTTGGATGGGACGGCAGATACGCAGTATTTA.

In its sample, this clonotype was seen a few times. V is TRBV4-2 and J is TRBJ2-6, with unresolved D. Between the trimmed V and J ends, which lost 0 bases and 0 bases, there was a span of 3 bases. CDR1 is LGHNA and CDR2 is YNFKEQ in the germline V gene. This CDR3 comprises 15 residues. The CDR3 sequence: CASSQEGSGANVLTF. The CDR3 coding sequence is TGTGCCAGCAGCCAAGAGGGCTCTGGGGCCAACGTCCTGACTTTC.